The 20 T cell receptor beta chains reported below all come from one sample, sequenced in a study of cytomegalovirus exposure and HLA in healthy donors. In the PCR, 60 Vbeta and 13 Jbeta primers were used. TCRdb's table, derived via immunoSEQ multiplex PCR, lists solely in-frame clones and lacks some. Its clone listing holds approximately 120,000 clones. Sample: PBMCs. All receptors derive from a man aged 25 to 45 in good health and CMV-seronegative.

The J gene is TRBJ2-7, the V gene TRBV23-1; tentatively, D is TRBD1 (5 bases). TRBV23-1 is annotated as an ORF whose role is uncertain. Deletions cut 3 bases from V and 1 base from J, with 13 bases between. CDR3 size: 15 residues. CDR3 nucleotide sequence: TGCGCCAGCAGTCATTTCTACAGGCTATCCTACGAGCAGTACTTC. Translating it yields CASSHFYRLSYEQYF.

The genes are TRBV4-1 and TRBJ2-3; 11 bases are shared with TRBD1. V dropped 5 bases and J dropped 0; count of bases not matched to a gene: 19. The germline V gene has CDR1 MGHRA and CDR2 YSYEKL. CDR3 length: 21 residues. CDR3 amino acids: CASSIRDRGRLAGPSTDTQYF. The CDR3, as DNA: TGCGCCAGCAGCATACGGGACAGGGGGAGGCTAGCGGGACCTAGCACAGATACGCAGTATTTT.

The chain employs TRBV30 and TRBJ2-6; D is possibly TRBD1 (6 bases). The CDR3 is 14 residues long. Trimming shortened V by 7 bases and J by 0 bases, and 10 bases separated the two germline ends. Germline V CDR1 and CDR2: GTSNPN, SVGIG (reference sequence). The DNA of the CDR3 is TGTGCCTCCCCAGGGGACTCTGGGGCCAACGTCCTGACTTTC. As protein: CASPGDSGANVLTF.

The chain joins TRBV28 to TRBJ1-2; D gene unclear. The CDR3 has 15 residues. CDR1 is MDHEN and CDR2 is SYDVKM in the germline V gene. V gave up 4 bases and J gave up 2 bases, with 14 bases separating them. The chain's CDR3 is CASSSPGRGNYGYTF. In DNA form, the CDR3 reads TGTGCCAGCAGTTCGCCCGGACGGGGAAACTATGGCTACACCTTC.

V gene TRBV5-1 combines with J gene TRBJ2-1; perhaps TRBD2 as D (6 bases). Looked up from germline, CDR1 is SGHRS and CDR2 is YFSETQ. Trimming cost V 2 bases and J 10 bases, with 16 bases left between them. The CDR3 runs 14 residues. The CDR3 DNA reads TGCGCCAGCAGCTTCACGGGAGAAGATTTCGAGCAGTTCTTC. Residues: CASSFTGEDFEQFF.

The chain links TRBV28 to TRBJ1-1; no clear D. This CDR3 comprises 13 residues. Germline CDR1 and CDR2: MDHEN and SYDVKM. V lost 7 bases and J lost 2, with 11 bases in between. This chain's CDR3 is CASTLTFNTEAFF. The DNA of the CDR3 is TGTGCCAGCACTCTCACATTTAACACTGAAGCTTTCTTT.

This sequence joins TRBV9 and TRBJ1-1; D not resolved. V lost 0 bases to trimming and J lost 8 bases, with 11 bases between them. The CDR3 consists of 13 residues. CDR1 SGDLS and CDR2 YYNGEE come from the germline V gene. CDR3 in amino acids: CASSVEPGREAFF. The CDR3 coding sequence is TGTGCCAGCAGCGTAGAACCAGGCCGAGAAGCTTTCTTT.

This sequence joins TRBV7-2 and TRBJ1-5; D not certain. The CDR3 extends over 16 amino acids. Germline V gene data show CDR1 as SGHTA and CDR2 as FQGNSA. Between the trimmed V and J ends, which lost 0 bases and 6 bases, there was a span of 15 bases. The CDR3 spells CASSLASGEGGQPQHF. CDR3 bases: TGTGCCAGCAGCTTAGCGTCGGGAGAGGGAGGTCAGCCCCAGCATTTT.

The chain has TRBV5-8 and TRBJ2-7; 7 bases are shared with TRBD2. The ends lost 0 bases at V and 2 bases at J; junction bases unmatched: 5. The germline CDR1 and CDR2 sequences are SGHTS and YDEGEE. The CDR3 sequence is 15 residues long. The CDR3 coding sequence is TGTGCCAGCAGCTTGGGAGCGGGAACACCCTACGAGCAGTACTTC. The encoded protein is CASSLGAGTPYEQYF.

The V gene is TRBV7-2, the J gene TRBJ1-3, with 7 bases that match TRBD1. The length of the CDR3 is 15 residues. Trimming at V came to 5 bases and at J to 2 bases, leaving 6 bases not matched to a gene. CDR1 SGHTA and CDR2 FQGNSA come from the germline V gene. CDR3 sequence: CASSTGTEPGNTIYF. The CDR3 coding sequence is TGTGCCAGCAGCACAGGGACAGAGCCTGGAAACACCATATATTTT.

The gene calls are TRBV19 and TRBJ1-1; no clear D. V dropped 5 bases and J dropped 0 bases, with 13 bases sitting between them. The germline V gene has CDR1 LNHDA and CDR2 SQIVND (reference sequence). The CDR3 covers 15 residues. CDR3 amino acids: CASSAGSLMNTEAFF. The CDR3 DNA is TGTGCCAGTAGTGCCGGGAGCCTGATGAACACTGAAGCTTTCTTT.

In regard to this clone: Different DNA sequences within this sample yield the same CDR3. This chain uses TRBV28 with TRBJ1-2, with 9 positions matching TRBD1. The CDR3 spans 13 residues. Trimming at V came to 3 bases and at J to 11 bases, leaving 7 bases not matched to a gene. Germline V lookup: CDR1 MDHEN, CDR2 SYDVKM. The CDR3 DNA follows: TGTGCCAGCAGTTTTGGGACAGGGCAGAAGTACACCTTC. Protein product: CASSFGTGQKYTF.

J is TRBJ2-5 and V is TRBV7-9, with D maybe TRBD1 (7 bases). The V end was cut by 8 bases, the J end by 5 bases, with 15 bases between. Germline V CDR1 and CDR2: SEHNR, FQNEAQ (reference sequence). The CDR3 runs 13 residues. The CDR3 sequence is CASGRRGRETQYF. CDR3 nucleotide sequence: TGTGCCAGCGGTCGGAGGGGGCGGGAGACCCAGTACTTC.

The chain recombines TRBV11-3 with TRBJ2-7, with a possible D match to TRBD2 (6 bases). The CDR3 is 15 amino acids. V gave up 0 bases and J gave up 2 bases, with 11 bases separating them. Germline values: CDR1 SGHNT, CDR2 YENEEA. The CDR3, as DNA: TGTGCCAGCAGCTTAGATGGAGGGTCCACCTACGAGCAGTACTTC. Translation: CASSLDGGSTYEQYF.

The chain carries TRBV11-2 and TRBJ1-3, with 9 bases aligning to TRBD1. The CDR3 runs 17 residues. Germline CDR1 and CDR2: SGHAT and FQNNGV. Trimming took 4 bases from V and 1 from J; bases not matched to a gene: 8. CDR3 amino acids: CASSSPGQGVSGNTIYF. DNA of the CDR3: TGTGCCAGCAGCTCCCCGGGACAGGGAGTGTCTGGAAACACCATATATTTT.

The rearrangement uses TRBV5-4 and TRBJ2-7; 7 nucleotides line up with TRBD1. This CDR3 spans 16 amino acids. Germline V CDR1 and CDR2: SGHNT, YYREEE (reference sequence). The junction had 10 bases not matched to a gene; V was cut back by 4 bases and J by 0 bases. CDR3 region: CASSPDRFLSSYEQYF. CDR3 coding DNA: TGTGCCAGCAGCCCGGACAGGTTTTTAAGCTCCTACGAGCAGTACTTC. Complete variable domain (other parts from reference TRBV5-4 and TRBJ2-7): ETGVTQSPTHLIKTRGQQVTLRCSSQSGHNTVSWYQQALGQGPQFIFQYYREEENGRGNFPPRFSGLQFPNYSSELNVNALELDDSALYLCASSPDRFLSSYEQYFGPGTRLTVT.

The chain has TRBV7-9 and TRBJ1-1; 7 nucleotides align to TRBD1. The CDR3 is 16 residues long. With 4 bases clipped from V and 3 bases from J, the junction kept 11 bases outside the gene matches. The germline CDR1 and CDR2 sequences are SEHNR and FQNEAQ (reference sequence). The CDR3 sequence is CASSSLLQGPHTEAFF. The CDR3 region has the DNA TGTGCCAGCAGCTCCCTTTTACAGGGGCCTCACACTGAAGCTTTCTTT.

The V gene is TRBV7-9, the J gene TRBJ1-2; a weak D match, TRBD1 (5 bases). Trimming stripped 5 bases from V and 10 bases from J, with 11 bases between. This CDR3 contains 11 residues. Germline values: CDR1 SEHNR, CDR2 FQNEAQ (reference sequence). The CDR3 region is CASSTGAVYTF. In DNA form, the CDR3 reads TGTGCCAGCAGCACTGGGGCCGTCTACACCTTC.

The J gene is TRBJ2-7, the V gene TRBV5-4, with TRBD1 matching over 7 bases. The CDR3 consists of 14 residues. V dropped 4 bases and J dropped 2; count of bases not matched to a gene: 6. Germline CDR1 reads SGHNT; CDR2 reads YYREEE (reference sequence). As DNA, the CDR3 is TGTGCCAGCAGCCCAGCAGGGGGACCCTACGAGCAGTACTTC. Translated, it gives CASSPAGGPYEQYF.

V and J are TRBV5-1 and TRBJ2-7; the D gene is possibly TRBD2 (5 bases). V gave up 1 base and J gave up 3 bases, with 14 bases separating them. The CDR3 covers 15 residues. CDR1 SGHRS and CDR2 YFSETQ come from the germline V gene. CDR3 coding DNA: TGCGCCAGCAGCTTGTGGCCGGACTCGATCTACGAGCAGTACTTC. Amino acids: CASSLWPDSIYEQYF.